This T cell receptor beta chain was sequenced during a study of blood T cells in healthy people across ages. Germline V gives CDR1 MDHEN, CDR2 SYDVKM. V trimming: 6 bases; J trimming: 6 bases; junction bases outside the gene matches: 9. CDR3 length equals 14 residues. A second PCR, run for about 7 to 12 cycles, used a sample-barcoded 5' primer plus a J-beta primer mix. All cDNA molecules were each tagged by a template-switch adaptor with 12 random nucleotides. Each CDR3 protein gets one entry after TCRdb re-called the 5' RACE reads with MiXCR. The data contain around 2 million distinct CDR3 sequences, 30% to 40% of them singletons.

The sequence came from a human donor in good health. This chain uses TRBV28 with TRBJ1-1, with TRBD1 identical over 8 bases. The specimen was blood. The CDR3 nucleotides read TGTGCCAGCAGGCTAACAGGGGGTTCGTCTGAAGCTTTCTTT. It is translated as CASRLTGGSSEAFF.